This T cell receptor beta chain was obtained from a study of shared clonotypes between healthy human individuals. Sequencing was at deep level. The DNA input per sorted-subset replicate PCR was about 220 ng, corresponding to 25,000 to 30,000 T cell genomes. Data came from immunoSEQ multiplex PCR; TCRdb stores just in-frame clones and leaves some out. The sample shows 2 million to 2.5 million clones, 90% to 96% of them seen only once. This TCR was sampled from a man in his late teens or twenties in good health. The sample taken for sequencing was naive CD4+ T cells sorted from blood. Regarding subset: CD45RA+ positively selected.

The CDR3 nucleotides are TGTGCCATCAGTGAGGGTTCTATGCAAGAGACCCAGTACTTC. It yields the protein CAISEGSMQETQYF. The rearrangement uses TRBV10-3 and TRBJ2-5, with no clear D. V dropped 2 bases and J dropped 2 bases, with 9 bases sitting between them. CDR3 size: 14 residues. Looked up from germline, CDR1 is ENHRY and CDR2 is SYGVKD.